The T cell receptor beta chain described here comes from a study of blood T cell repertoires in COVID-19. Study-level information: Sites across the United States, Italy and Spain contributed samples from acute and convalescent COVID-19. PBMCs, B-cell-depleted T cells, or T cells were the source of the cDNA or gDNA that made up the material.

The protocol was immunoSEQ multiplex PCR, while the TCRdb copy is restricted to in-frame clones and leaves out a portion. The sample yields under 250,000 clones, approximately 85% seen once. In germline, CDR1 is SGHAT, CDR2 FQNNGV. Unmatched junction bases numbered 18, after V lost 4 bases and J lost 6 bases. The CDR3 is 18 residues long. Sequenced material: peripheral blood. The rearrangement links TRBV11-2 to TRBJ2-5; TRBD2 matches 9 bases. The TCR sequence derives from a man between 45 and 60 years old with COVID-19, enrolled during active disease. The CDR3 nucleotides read TGTGCCAGCAGCTCCTCTCGGCGGGGGGCTAGCGGGGAGAAGACCCAGTACTTC. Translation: CASSSSRRGASGEKTQYF.